This T cell receptor (beta chain) was recovered during a study of regulatory T cells in long-lasting Graves disease (dated by TCRdb to about 2021). For the study in its entirety: In the newly diagnosed Graves' disease group, patients had been taking antithyroid drugs for less than 3 months. Patients with persistent Graves' disease were compared with patients with newly diagnosed Graves' disease using TCR sequencing and RNA sequencing of peripheral blood. The study was registered as a clinical trial and conducted in China. A total of 33 samples underwent TCR sequencing, from about 13 patients with persistent Graves' disease and 20 or so patients with newly diagnosed Graves' disease.

As concerns this clonotype: It has no known antigen specificity. Base qualities were left out, and no much larger clone turns up one base away.

Taken with the paper, the label for time point translates to: newly diagnosed GD, antithyroid drugs for less than 3 months. For both TCR sequencing and RNA sequencing, RNA was extracted from PBMCs in TRIzol. The diagnosis of Graves' disease was made according to American Thyroid Association guidelines. The patients came from an endocrinology department in Xi'an, China. Each patient gave approximately 10 milliliters of peripheral blood, collected in an EDTA anticoagulant tube. PBMCs were isolated by Ficoll Paque Plus density gradient separation without further T cell sorting. An Agilent 2100 Bioanalyzer and agarose gel were used to assess RNA quality, and a NanoDrop 2000 was used to measure RNA concentration. Study-wide findings and limitations: Only peripheral blood was studied, because thyroid tissue, the primary lesion, was inaccessible. A larger number of public clonotypes was shared among persistent patients (around 3,000) than among newly diagnosed patients (about 990). Only the TCR beta chain was sequenced and analyzed. Persistent Graves' disease patients showed lower TCR Shannon entropy and fewer highly expanded clones than newly diagnosed patients, suggesting clonal expansion. As a limitation, the authors acknowledged that the small sample size may reduce accuracy. Preferential use of TRBV28, TRBJ1-2 and TRBJ2-5 was observed in persistent disease, whereas TRBV20-1 and TRBJ2-1 were favored in newly diagnosed disease.

The V end gives up 6 bases and the J end 9 bases, leaving 19 bases in the junction not matched to a gene. From a lookup of the germline V gene, CDR1 and CDR2 are SGHTA and FQGNSA. The CDR3 goes from the cysteine to the phenylalanine over 17 residues. Only the CDR3 DNA stays, 51 bases, in frame from base 1. The method behind the library was multiplex PCR. Sequencing was carried out with an Illumina HiSeq 4000. TCR beta libraries were built with iRepertoire HTBI primers and Arm-PCR amplification of CDR3 regions. Before sequencing, the PCR products went through gel purification. The authors' analysis ran thus. Gene usage analysis of CDR3 amino acid clonotypes used the approximately 62 TRBV and 11 to 15 TRBJ segments found across samples. COPE and FqMerger were used to merge the filtered high-quality paired reads into contigs. BLAST was used to align contigs to IMGT TRBV, TRBD and TRBJ reference genes, and CDR3 was defined according to IMGT. Any clonotype with a frequency above 0.1% was counted as a highly expanded clone. Shannon entropy was used to measure repertoire diversity, and the Gini coefficient was used to measure V-J evenness. A clonotype found in more than one individual was treated as public. TCRdb applied fastp at Q25 and MiXCR to the public reads, then kept only in-frame beta chains. Every distinct CDR3 protein forms one entry, paired with its most common genes and DNA. These V and J calls rely on TCRdb rather than the paper's analysis. This sample has 300,000 to 400,000 distinct CDR3 sequences in its table, and approximately 20% of those were observed once. The ten largest clones take up about 39% of the sample.

The sequences come from peripheral blood mononuclear cells (PBMCs), collected at new diagnosis, from a patient treated with antithyroid drugs. The TCR sequence derives from a female donor with Graves disease. The receptor chain draws on TRBV7-2 and TRBJ2-1; 8 bases in the middle match TRBD2. Read as DNA, the sequence is TGTGCCAGCAGACCGTCGGGGGGACGGGAGGGCCGGGGTGAGCAGTTCTTC. This sequence encodes CASRPSGGREGRGEQFF.